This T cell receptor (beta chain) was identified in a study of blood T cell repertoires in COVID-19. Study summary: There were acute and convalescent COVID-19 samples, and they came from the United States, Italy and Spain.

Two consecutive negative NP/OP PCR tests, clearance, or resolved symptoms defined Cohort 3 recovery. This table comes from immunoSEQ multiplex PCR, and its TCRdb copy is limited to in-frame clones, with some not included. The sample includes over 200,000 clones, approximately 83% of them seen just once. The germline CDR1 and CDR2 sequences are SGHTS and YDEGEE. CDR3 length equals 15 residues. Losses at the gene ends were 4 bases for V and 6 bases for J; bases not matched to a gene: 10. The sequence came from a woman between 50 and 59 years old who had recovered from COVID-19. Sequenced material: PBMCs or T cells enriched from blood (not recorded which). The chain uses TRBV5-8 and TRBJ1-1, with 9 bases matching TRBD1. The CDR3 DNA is TGTGCCAGCAGCCTTCGGGACAGGGTAAACGCTGAAGCTTTCTTT. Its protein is CASSLRDRVNAEAFF.